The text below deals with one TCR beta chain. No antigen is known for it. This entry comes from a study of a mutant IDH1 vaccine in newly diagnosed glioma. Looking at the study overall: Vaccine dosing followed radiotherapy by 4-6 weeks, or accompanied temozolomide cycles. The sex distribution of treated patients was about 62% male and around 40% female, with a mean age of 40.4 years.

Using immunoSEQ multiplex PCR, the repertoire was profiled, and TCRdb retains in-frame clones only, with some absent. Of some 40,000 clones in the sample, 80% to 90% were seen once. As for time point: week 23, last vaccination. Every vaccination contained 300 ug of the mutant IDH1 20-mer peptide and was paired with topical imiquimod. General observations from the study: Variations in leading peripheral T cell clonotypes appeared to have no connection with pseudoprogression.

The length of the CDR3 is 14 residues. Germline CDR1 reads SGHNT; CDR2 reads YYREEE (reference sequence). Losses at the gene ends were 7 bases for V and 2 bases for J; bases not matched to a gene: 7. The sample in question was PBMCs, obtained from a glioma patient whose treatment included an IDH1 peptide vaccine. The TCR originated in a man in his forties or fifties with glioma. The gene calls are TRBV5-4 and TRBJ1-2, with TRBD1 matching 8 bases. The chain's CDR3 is CASGQGQENYGYTF. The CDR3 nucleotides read TGTGCCAGCGGGCAGGGACAGGAAAACTATGGCTACACCTTC.